In this sample, the clone carrying this T cell receptor beta chain turned up many times. Time point specified: sample taken at primary tumor resection. The authors sequenced whole RNA from tumor, nontumor lung or frozen PBMC without sorting. This sample is part of a study of spatial heterogeneity in lung cancer. Study-level information: Detected sequences consistently included more beta-chain ones than alpha-chain ones.

Every TCR cDNA molecule carried a tag that served as a unique molecular identifier. TCRdb itself ran the 5' RACE reads through MiXCR, one entry per CDR3 protein. The data contain around 23,000 distinct CDR3 sequences, roughly 3% of them singletons. The sequence derives from a female donor with early-stage non-small cell lung cancer. This material consisted of PBMCs, taken at surgery.

CDR3 bases: TGTGCCAGCAGCCGACGGGCCCACCAAGAGACCCAGTACTTC. Residues: CASSRRAHQETQYF. The chain combines TRBV3-1 with TRBJ2-5; unclear D gene. Germline V gene data show CDR1 as LGHDT and CDR2 as YNNKEL (reference sequence). V lost 4 bases and J lost 0, with 9 bases in between. The CDR3 runs to 14 residues.